This entry concerns a single TCR beta chain. This clone has only one observation. The antigen it binds to is not known. No much larger clone is present one base from it, and per-base qualities are unavailable. These data are taken from a study of T cell responses to AZD1222 COVID-19 vaccine (dated by TCRdb to the early 2020s). Some background on the complete study: Because spike-specific TCR depth and breadth did not differ between the two schedules, AZD1222 recipients who got a second dose at roughly 4 weeks were pooled with those who got a second dose at roughly 12 weeks. TCR sequencing covered 233 trial participants: nearly 210 given two doses of AZD1222 and 26 given two doses of MenACWY control vaccine. Trial participants were enrolled by age into 18-55, 56-69 and 70-plus year subgroups, with around 150, 28 and 57 TCR-sequenced participants respectively.

This sample's time point label indicates: baseline before first vaccination. Vaccinee samples were obtained from the UK trials COV001 and COV002, which included a single-blind randomized controlled phase 2/3 trial of AZD1222 (ChAdOx1 nCoV-19) in healthy adults. For TCRbeta chain sequencing, PBMC samples from trial participants were taken at day 0 and at day 28 after the second dose. CDR1 and CDR2, looked up from the germline V gene, are SQVTM and ANQGSEA. The CDR3 contains 14 residues, cysteine and phenylalanine counted. Only the CDR3 DNA stays, 42 bases, in frame from base 1. V loses 5 bases of germline sequence and J loses 2 bases, and the interval between the two ends is 16 bases. Summary of the overall study and its limitations: The 56-69-year group was small, and its depth increase did not reach significance, likely because of low power. Participants were mostly white British, with more females than males. The authors suggested clonal diversity may have been underestimated. Conclusions about previously exposed vaccinees are limited because only six or seven AZD1222 recipients were SARS-CoV-2 seropositive at baseline. No day 14 peak-response samples were available, so repertoires were characterized only after the peak T cell response. CD4 TCRs associated with the vaccine covered the entire spike protein, and the dominant responses were in regions 160-218 and 743-854. Reportedly, almost half of the unique spike-specific TCRs recognized epitopes lying outside the regions that are mutated in the B.1.351 and B.1.1.7 variants. Spike-specific TCR breadth and depth rose significantly after two AZD1222 doses compared with day 0 and with MenACWY recipients.

The CDR3 regions of human TCRbeta chains were subjected to immunosequencing. Per the original workflow: TCRs in the repertoires were matched against a reference library of SARS-CoV-2-specific TCRs that had been generated with the MIRA antigen-specificity platform. Breadth meant the fraction of unique TCRs that were SARS-CoV-2-associated, whereas depth meant the fraction of total T cells that were SARS-CoV-2-associated. Using the MIRA data, each spike-specific TCR was assigned both to the spike region to which the TCR was reactive and to a CD4 or CD8 class. Log10-transformed breadth and depth values were compared by one-way ANOVA with Sidak's multiple comparisons tests. Sourced from immuneACCESS, this table was stored by TCRdb with only in-frame sequences that have V and J called. A share of the clones is absent; for the studies checked, an unresolved V gene accounts for under half, and the remainder has no known explanation. Clone size and V and J calls were adopted from that table, with D and trimming inferred from the DNA. The sample data list roughly 120,000 clones, and less than 90% of these were observed just once. More than 1.5% of the sample is in the top ten clones.

The specimen was peripheral blood, collected on day 0 of AZD1222 vaccination. This receptor was taken from an adult in good health. The receptor chain draws on TRBV29-1 and TRBJ2-7; the D gene assignment is ambiguous. This receptor carries the CDR3 CSVTGANPTYEQYF. The DNA is TGCAGCGTTACGGGTGCTAATCCTACCTACGAGCAGTACTTC.